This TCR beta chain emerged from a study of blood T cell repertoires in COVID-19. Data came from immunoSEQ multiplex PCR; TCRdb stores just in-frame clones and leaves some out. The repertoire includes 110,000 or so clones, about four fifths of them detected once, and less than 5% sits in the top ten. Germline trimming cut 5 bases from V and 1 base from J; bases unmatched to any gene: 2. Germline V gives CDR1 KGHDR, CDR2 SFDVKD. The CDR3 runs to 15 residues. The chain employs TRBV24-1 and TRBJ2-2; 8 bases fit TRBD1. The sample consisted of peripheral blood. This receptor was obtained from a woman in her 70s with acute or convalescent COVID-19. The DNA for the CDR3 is TGTGCCACCAGTGGGACAGGGAGGAACACCGGGGAGCTGTTTTTT. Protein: CATSGTGRNTGELFF.